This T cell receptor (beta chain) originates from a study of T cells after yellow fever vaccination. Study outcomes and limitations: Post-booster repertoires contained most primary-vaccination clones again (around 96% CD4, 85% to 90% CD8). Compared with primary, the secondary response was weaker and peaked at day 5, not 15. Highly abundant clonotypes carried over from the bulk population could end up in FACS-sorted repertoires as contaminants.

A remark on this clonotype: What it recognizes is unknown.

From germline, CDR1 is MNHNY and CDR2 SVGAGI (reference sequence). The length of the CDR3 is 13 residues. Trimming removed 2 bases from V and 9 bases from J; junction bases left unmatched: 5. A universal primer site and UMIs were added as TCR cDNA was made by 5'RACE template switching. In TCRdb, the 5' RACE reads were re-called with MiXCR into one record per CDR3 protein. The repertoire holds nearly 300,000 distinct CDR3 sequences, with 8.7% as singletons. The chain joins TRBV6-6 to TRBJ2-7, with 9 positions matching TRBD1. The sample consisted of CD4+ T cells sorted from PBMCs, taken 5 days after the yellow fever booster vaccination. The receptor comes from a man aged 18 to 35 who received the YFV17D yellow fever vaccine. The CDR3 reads CASSYGDRARQYF. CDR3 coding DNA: TGTGCCAGCAGTTACGGGGACAGGGCTAGGCAGTACTTC.